The present T cell receptor (beta chain) was sequenced within a study of blood T cells in healthy people across ages. This clonotype came up a few times. This CDR3 region has 13 residues. The germline V gene encodes CDR1 LNHNV and CDR2 YYDKDF (reference sequence). Trimming shortened V by 5 bases and J by 3 bases, and 11 bases separated the two germline ends. Next came a second PCR, run for about 7 to 12 cycles, which used a sample-barcoded 5' primer along with a J-beta primer mix. TCRdb ran MiXCR on the 5' RACE reads and lists one entry per CDR3 protein. The repertoire has about 1.8 million distinct CDR3 sequences, around half of them found once; the top ten carry 2% to 2.5%.

This clonotype originated in a woman aged 40 to 50 in good health. The source material was blood. V is TRBV15 and J is TRBJ2-7, with a weak D call TRBD1 (5 bases). DNA of the CDR3: TGTGCCACCAGCGCACAGGTGGGCTACGAGCAGTACTTC. Protein product: CATSAQVGYEQYF.